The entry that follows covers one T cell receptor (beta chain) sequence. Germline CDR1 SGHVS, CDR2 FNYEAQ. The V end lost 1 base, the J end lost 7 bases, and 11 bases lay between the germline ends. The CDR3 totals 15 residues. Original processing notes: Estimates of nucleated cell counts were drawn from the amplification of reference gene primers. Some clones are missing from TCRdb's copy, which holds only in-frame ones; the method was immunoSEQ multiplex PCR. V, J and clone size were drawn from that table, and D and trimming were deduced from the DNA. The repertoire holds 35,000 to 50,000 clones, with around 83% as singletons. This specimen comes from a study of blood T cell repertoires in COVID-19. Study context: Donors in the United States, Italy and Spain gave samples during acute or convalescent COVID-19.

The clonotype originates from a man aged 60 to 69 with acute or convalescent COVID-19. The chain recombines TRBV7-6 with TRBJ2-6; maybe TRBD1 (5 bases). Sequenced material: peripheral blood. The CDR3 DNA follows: TGTGCCAGCAGCTTAGAAGGGGCAGGTGCCAACGTCCTGACTTTC. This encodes CASSLEGAGANVLTF.